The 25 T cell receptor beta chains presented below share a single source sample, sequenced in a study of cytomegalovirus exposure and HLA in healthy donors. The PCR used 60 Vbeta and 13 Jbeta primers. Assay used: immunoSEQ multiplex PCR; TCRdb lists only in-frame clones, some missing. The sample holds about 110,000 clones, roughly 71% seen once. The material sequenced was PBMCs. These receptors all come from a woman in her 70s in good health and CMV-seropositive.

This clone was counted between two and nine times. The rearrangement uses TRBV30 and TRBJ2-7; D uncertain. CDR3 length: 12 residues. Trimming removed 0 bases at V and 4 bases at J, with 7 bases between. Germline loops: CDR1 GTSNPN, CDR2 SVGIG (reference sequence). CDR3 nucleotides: TGTGCCTGGAGTGTACTGGAGTACGAGCAGTACTTC. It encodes CAWSVLEYEQYF.

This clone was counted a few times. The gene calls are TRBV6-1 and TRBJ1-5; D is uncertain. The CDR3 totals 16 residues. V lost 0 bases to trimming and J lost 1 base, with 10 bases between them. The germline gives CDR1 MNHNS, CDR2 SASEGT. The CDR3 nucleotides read TGTGCCAGCAGTGAAGCCGGCGGGCCGAGCAATCAGCCCCAGCATTTT. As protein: CASSEAGGPSNQPQHF.

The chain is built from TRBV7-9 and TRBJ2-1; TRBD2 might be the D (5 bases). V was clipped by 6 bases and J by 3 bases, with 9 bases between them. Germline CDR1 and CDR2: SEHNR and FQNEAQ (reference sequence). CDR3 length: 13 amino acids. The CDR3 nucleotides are TGTGCCAGCAGACCACGGGGCTACAATGAGCAGTTCTTC. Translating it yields CASRPRGYNEQFF.

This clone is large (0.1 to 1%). CDR3 sequence reads: CASVHGSNQPQHF. CDR3 nucleotides: TGTGCTAGTGTCCACGGTAGCAATCAGCCCCAGCATTTT. This chain joins TRBV12-5 and TRBJ1-5, with D uncertain. The germline V gene has CDR1 LGHNT and CDR2 FRNRAP. V was pared by 7 bases and J by 0 bases, with 7 bases between. The CDR3 totals 13 residues.

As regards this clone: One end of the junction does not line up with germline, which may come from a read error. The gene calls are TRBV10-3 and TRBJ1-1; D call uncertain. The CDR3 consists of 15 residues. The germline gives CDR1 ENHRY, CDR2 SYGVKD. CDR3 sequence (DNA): TGTGCCATCAGTGAGTCCGGAGTTGGTAACACTGAAGCTTCCTTT. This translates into CAISESGVGNTEASF.

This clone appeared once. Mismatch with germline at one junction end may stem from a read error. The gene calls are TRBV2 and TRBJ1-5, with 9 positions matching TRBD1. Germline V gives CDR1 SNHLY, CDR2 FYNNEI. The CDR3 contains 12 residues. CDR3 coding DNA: TGTGCCAGCAGTGGGGACAGGGCCGCGTTTAATTTT. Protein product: CASSGDRAAFNF.

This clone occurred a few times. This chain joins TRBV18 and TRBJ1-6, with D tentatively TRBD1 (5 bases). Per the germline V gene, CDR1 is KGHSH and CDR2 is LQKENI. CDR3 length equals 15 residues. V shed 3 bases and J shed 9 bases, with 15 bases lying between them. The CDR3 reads CASSPGRAISSPLHF. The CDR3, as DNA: TGTGCCAGCTCACCGGGCAGGGCTATTAGTTCACCCCTCCACTTT. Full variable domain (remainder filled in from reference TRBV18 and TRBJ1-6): NAGVMQNPRHLVRRRGQEARLRCSPMKGHSHVYWYRQLPEEGLKFMVYLQKENIIDESGMPKERFSAEFPKEGPSILRIQQVVRGDSAAYFCASSPGRAISSPLHFGNGTRLTVT.

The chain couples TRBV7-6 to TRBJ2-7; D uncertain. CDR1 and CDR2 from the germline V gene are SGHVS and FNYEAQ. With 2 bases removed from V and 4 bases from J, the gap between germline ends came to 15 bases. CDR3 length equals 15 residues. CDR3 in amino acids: CASSLSTQLPYEQYF. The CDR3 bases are TGTGCCAGCAGCTTATCGACACAACTGCCTTACGAGCAGTACTTC.

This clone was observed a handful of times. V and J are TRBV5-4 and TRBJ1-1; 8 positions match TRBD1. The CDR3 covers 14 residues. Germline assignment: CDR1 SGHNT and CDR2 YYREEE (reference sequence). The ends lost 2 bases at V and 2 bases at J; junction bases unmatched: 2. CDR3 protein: CASSFGQGNTEAFF. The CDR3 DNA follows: TGTGCCAGCAGCTTTGGACAGGGAAACACTGAAGCTTTCTTT.

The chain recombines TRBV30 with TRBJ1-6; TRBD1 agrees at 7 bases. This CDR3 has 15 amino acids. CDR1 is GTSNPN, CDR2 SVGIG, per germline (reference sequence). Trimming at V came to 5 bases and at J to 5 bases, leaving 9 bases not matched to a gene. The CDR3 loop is CAWGDGQVNNSPLHF. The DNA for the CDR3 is TGTGCCTGGGGGGATGGACAGGTCAATAATTCACCCCTCCACTTT.

The CDR3 coding sequence is TGTGCCAGCAGTCCGGGGGTATACGAGCAGTACTTC. Amino acids: CASSPGVYEQYF. V usage is TRBV6-6 and J usage is TRBJ2-7; perhaps TRBD2 as D (6 bases). The germline gives CDR1 MNHNY, CDR2 SVGAGI (reference sequence). The CDR3 extends over 12 amino acids. Between the trimmed V and J ends, which lost 5 bases and 4 bases, there was a span of 9 bases.

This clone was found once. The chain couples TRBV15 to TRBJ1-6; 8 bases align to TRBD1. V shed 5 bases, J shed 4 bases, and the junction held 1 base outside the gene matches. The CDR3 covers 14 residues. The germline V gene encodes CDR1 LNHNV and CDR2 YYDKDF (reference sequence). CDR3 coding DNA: TGTGCCACCAGCTGGGACAGGTATAATTCACCCCTCCACTTT. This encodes CATSWDRYNSPLHF.

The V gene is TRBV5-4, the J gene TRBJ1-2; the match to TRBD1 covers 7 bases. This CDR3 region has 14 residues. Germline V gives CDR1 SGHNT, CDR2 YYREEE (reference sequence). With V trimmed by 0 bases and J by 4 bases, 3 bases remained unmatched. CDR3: CASSLGGTAYGYTF. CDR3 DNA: TGTGCCAGCAGCTTGGGTGGGACAGCCTATGGCTACACCTTC.

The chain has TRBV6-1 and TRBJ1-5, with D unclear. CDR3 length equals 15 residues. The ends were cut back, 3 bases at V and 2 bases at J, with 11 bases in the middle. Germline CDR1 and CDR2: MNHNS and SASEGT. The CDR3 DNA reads TGTGCCAGCAGTGAGGTGAGCTTTGGCAATCAGCCCCAGCATTTT. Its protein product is CASSEVSFGNQPQHF.

CDR3 in amino acids: CASSVTSGGRNEQFF. The CDR3 nucleotides read TGTGCCAGCAGTGTGACTAGCGGGGGGCGGAATGAGCAGTTCTTC. This chain joins TRBV6-1 and TRBJ2-1; the match to TRBD2 covers 13 bases. The germline gives CDR1 MNHNS, CDR2 SASEGT. This CDR3 spans 15 amino acids. V lost 4 bases to trimming and J lost 7 bases; unmatched junction nucleotides: 4.

As DNA, the CDR3 is TGTGCCAGCAGCGTAGGGACAGAAGGAAACACCATATATTTT. It encodes CASSVGTEGNTIYF. V usage is TRBV9 and J usage is TRBJ1-3, with D possibly matching TRBD1 (6 bases). The length of the CDR3 is 14 residues. V shed 0 bases and J shed 4 bases, with 8 bases lying between them. Germline V gene sequence: CDR1 SGDLS, CDR2 YYNGEE. Combining the CDR3 with reference TRBV9 and TRBJ1-3 gives the whole variable domain DSGVTQTPKHLITATGQRVTLRCSPRSGDLSVYWYQQSLDQGLQFLIQYYNGEERAKGNILERFSAQQFPDLHSELNLSSLELGDSALYFCASSVGTEGNTIYFGEGSWLTVV.

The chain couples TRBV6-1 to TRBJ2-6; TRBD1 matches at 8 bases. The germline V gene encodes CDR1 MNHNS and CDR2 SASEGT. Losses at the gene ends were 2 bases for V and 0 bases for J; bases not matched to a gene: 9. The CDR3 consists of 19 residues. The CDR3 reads CASSEPTGVGFSGANVLTF. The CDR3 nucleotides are TGTGCCAGCAGTGAACCGACAGGGGTAGGCTTCTCTGGGGCCAACGTCCTGACTTTC.

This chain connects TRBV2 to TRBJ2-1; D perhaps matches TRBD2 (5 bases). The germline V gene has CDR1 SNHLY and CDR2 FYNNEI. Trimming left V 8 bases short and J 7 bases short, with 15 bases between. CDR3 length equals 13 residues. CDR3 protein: CASDPSGLNEQFF. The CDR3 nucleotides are TGTGCCAGCGATCCCAGCGGCCTAAATGAGCAGTTCTTC. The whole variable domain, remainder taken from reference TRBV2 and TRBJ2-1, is EPEVTQTPSHQVTQMGQEVILRCVPISNHLYFYWYRQILGQKVEFLVSFYNNEISEKSEIFDDQFSVERPDGSNFTLKIRSTKLEDSAMYFCASDPSGLNEQFFGPGTRLTVL.

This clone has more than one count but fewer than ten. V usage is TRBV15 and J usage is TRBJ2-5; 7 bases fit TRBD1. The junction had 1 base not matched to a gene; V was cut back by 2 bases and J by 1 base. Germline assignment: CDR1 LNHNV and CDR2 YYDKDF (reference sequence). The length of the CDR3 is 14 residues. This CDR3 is CATSRNRGQETQYF. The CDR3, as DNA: TGTGCCACCAGCAGAAACAGGGGCCAAGAGACCCAGTACTTC.

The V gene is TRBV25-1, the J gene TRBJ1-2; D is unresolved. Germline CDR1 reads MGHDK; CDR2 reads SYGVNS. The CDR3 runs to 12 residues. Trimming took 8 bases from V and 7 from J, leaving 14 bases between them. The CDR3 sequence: CASEHSASGYTF. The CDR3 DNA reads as TGTGCCAGCGAGCATAGCGCCTCTGGCTACACCTTC.

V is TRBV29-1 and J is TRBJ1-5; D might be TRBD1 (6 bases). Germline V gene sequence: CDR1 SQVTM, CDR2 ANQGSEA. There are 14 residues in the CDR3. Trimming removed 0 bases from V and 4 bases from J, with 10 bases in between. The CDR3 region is CSVEETGGNQPQHF. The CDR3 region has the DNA TGCAGCGTTGAAGAGACAGGAGGAAATCAGCCCCAGCATTTT.

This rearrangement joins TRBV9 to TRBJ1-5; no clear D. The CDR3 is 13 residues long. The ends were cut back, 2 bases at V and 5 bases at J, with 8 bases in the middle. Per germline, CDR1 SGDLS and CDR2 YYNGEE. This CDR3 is CASSVEGYQPQHF. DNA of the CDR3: TGTGCCAGCAGCGTGGAGGGATATCAGCCCCAGCATTTT.

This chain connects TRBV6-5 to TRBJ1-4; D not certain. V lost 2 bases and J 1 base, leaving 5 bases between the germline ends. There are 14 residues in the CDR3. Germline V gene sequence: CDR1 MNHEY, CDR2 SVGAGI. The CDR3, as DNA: TGTGCCAGCAGTTACGGGCGAACTAATGAAAAACTGTTTTTT. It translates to CASSYGRTNEKLFF.

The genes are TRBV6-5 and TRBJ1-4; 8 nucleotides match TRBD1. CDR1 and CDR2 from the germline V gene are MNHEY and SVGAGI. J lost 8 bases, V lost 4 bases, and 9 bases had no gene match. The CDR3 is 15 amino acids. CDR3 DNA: TGTGCCAGCAGTTTCCAGACAGGGGATGGCGAAAAACTGTTTTTT. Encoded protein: CASSFQTGDGEKLFF.

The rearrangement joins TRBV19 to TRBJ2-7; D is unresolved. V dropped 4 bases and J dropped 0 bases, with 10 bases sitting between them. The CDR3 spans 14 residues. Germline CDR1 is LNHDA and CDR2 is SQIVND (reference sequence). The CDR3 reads CASSTDMNSYEQYF. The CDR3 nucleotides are TGTGCCAGTAGTACCGACATGAACTCCTACGAGCAGTACTTC.